Listed here are 7 T cell receptor beta chains from one sample, sequenced in a study of T-cell memory formation after mild COVID-19. TCRdb itself ran the 5' RACE reads through MiXCR, one entry per CDR3 protein. In the table there are under 550,000 distinct CDR3 sequences, around a sixth of which are singletons. Material for sequencing was PBMCs or a T cell subset sorted from them (not recorded which). These receptors all stem from an adult woman who had mild COVID-19 (a few samples of this study predate the infection). Cell type and time point are not known.

The V gene is TRBV24-1, the J gene TRBJ2-7; 7 positions agree with TRBD1. J was trimmed by 2 bases and V by 5 bases; bases with no gene match: 5. CDR1 KGHDR and CDR2 SFDVKD come from the germline V gene. This CDR3 spans 14 amino acids. In DNA form, the CDR3 reads TGTGCCACCAGTGTGACAGGGAGACCCTACGAGCAGTACTTC. Amino acid sequence: CATSVTGRPYEQYF.

This clonotype was observed many times. This chain joins TRBV2 and TRBJ2-5; D may correspond to TRBD1 or TRBD2 (5 bases each). V was clipped by 6 bases and J by 5 bases, with 22 bases between them. This CDR3 is 16 amino acids long. From germline, CDR1 is SNHLY and CDR2 FYNNEI. CDR3 nucleotide sequence: TGTGCCAGCAGGGAGACCCTATTAAGAGAGGGGGAGACCCAGTACTTC. Translation gives CASRETLLREGETQYF.

This chain connects TRBV12-3 or TRBV12-4 to TRBJ2-2; 8 nucleotides match TRBD1. J was trimmed by 7 bases and V by 6 bases; bases with no gene match: 10. The CDR3 consists of 15 residues. The CDR3: CASRPTGDKGGELFF. In DNA, the CDR3 is TGTGCCAGCAGACCGACAGGGGATAAGGGCGGGGAGCTGTTTTTT.

This clonotype has only a few counts. This sequence joins TRBV4-2 and TRBJ2-7, with TRBD1 matching 7 bases. Trimming removed 4 bases from V and 7 bases from J; junction bases left unmatched: 7. Germline CDR1 is LGHNA and CDR2 is YNFKEQ. CDR3 length equals 13 residues. This chain's CDR3 is CASSPLSGGEQYF. The CDR3 DNA sequence: TGTGCCAGCAGCCCCTTGTCAGGGGGTGAGCAGTACTTC.

In its sample, this clonotype was seen a few times. V and J are TRBV4-3 and TRBJ1-1; D is possibly TRBD1 (6 bases). V lost 1 base to trimming and J lost 5 bases, with 17 bases between them. The CDR3 length is 16 residues. Germline CDR1 is LGHNA and CDR2 is YSLEER. This CDR3 is CASSQVGHRDRTEAFF. In DNA, the CDR3 is TGCGCCAGCAGCCAAGTGGGCCACAGGGATCGGACTGAAGCTTTCTTT.

The chain uses TRBV11-2 and TRBJ2-2; D remains unclear. Looked up from germline, CDR1 is SGHAT and CDR2 is FQNNGV. This CDR3 region has 13 residues. V was pared by 7 bases and J by 6 bases, with 12 bases between. The CDR3 loop reads CASTSLGSGELFF. Written as DNA, the CDR3 is TGTGCCAGCACATCTTTAGGGTCCGGGGAGCTGTTTTTT.

This clonotype was detected a few times. The CDR3 protein is CATSALDYSTGSANEKLFF. CDR3 bases: TGTGCCACCAGTGCACTCGACTATAGTACAGGCTCCGCTAATGAAAAACTGTTTTTT. The gene calls are TRBV24-1 and TRBJ1-4, with D maybe TRBD1 (5 bases). The CDR3 consists of 19 residues. Germline V gene data show CDR1 as KGHDR and CDR2 as SFDVKD. V was shortened by 5 bases and J by 3 bases, with 24 bases between the two germline ends.